The source of this T cell receptor beta chain is a study of tumor and adjacent non-tumor tissue in lung cancer. The wider study: There were fewer than 15 adenocarcinoma, a couple of squamous cell carcinoma and 1 small cell lung cancer cases.

V was clipped by 6 bases and J by 2 bases, with 20 bases between them. Germline values: CDR1 SQVTM, CDR2 ANQGSEA. This CDR3 has 15 amino acids. This clonotype was seen only once. Its target is not known. The library came from three nested PCR rounds adapted from ARM-PCR protocols. Via MiXCR, TCRdb re-called the multiplex PCR reads, giving one row per CDR3 protein. The sample lists tens of thousands of distinct CDR3 sequences, about 72% occurring once. General study findings and limits: TCR diversity was significantly greater in tumor than normal lung tissue.

RNA was extracted from bulk tissue without any cell sorting. The sequencing sample was made of lung tumor tissue. The sequence was obtained from a man aged 55 to 70 with non-small cell lung cancer. The chain links TRBV29-1 to TRBJ2-7; perhaps TRBD1 as D (5 bases). CDR3 amino acids: CSVAGKQVTTYEQYF. The CDR3, as DNA: TGCAGCGTGGCAGGAAAACAGGTCACTACCTACGAGCAGTACTTC.